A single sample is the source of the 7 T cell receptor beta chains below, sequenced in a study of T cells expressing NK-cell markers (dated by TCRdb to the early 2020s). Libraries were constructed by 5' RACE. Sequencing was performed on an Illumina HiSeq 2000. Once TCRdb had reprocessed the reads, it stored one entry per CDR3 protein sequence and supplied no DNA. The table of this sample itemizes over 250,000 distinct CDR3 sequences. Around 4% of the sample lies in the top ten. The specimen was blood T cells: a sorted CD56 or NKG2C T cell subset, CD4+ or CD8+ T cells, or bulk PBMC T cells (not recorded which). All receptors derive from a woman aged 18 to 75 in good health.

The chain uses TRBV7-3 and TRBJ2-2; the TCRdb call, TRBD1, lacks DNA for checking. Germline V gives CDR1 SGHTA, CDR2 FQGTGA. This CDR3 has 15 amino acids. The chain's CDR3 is CASSPRAMDTGELFF.

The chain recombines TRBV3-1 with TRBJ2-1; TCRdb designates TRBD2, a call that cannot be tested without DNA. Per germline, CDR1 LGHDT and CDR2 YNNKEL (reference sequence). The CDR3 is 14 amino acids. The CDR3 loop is CASTGGLAYNEQFF.

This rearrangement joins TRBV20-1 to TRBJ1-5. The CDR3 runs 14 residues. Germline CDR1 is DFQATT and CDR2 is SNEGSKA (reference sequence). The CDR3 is CSAKSSSGNQPQHF.

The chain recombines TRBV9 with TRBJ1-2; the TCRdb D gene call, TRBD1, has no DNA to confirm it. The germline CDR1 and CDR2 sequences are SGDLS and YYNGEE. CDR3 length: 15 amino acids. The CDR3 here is CASSVVETGKYGYTF. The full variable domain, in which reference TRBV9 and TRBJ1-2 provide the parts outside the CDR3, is DSGVTQTPKHLITATGQRVTLRCSPRSGDLSVYWYQQSLDQGLQFLIQYYNGEERAKGNILERFSAQQFPDLHSELNLSSLELGDSALYFCASSVVETGKYGYTFGSGTRLTVV.

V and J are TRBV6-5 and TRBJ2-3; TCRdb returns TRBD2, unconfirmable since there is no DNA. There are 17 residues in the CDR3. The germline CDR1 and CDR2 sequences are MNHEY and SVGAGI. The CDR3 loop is CASSYSRSGAITDTQYF.

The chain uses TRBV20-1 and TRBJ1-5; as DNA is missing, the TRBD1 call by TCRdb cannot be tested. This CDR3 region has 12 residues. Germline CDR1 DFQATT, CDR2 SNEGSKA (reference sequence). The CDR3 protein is CSATGGDQPQHF.

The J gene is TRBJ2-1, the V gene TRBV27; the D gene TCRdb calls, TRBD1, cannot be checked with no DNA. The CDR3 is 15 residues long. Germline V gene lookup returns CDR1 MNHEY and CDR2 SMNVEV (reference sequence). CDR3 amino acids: CASSLAGASYNEQFF.